This is a list of T cell receptor beta chains from one sample in a study of Ad26.COV2.S vaccination and SARS-CoV-2 variants. Profiling relied on immunoSEQ multiplex PCR, and the TCRdb table lists in-frame clones only, not all of them. The sample contains about 100,000 clones, about 78% of which appear only once. The starting material was peripheral blood, obtained after recovery from COVID-19. These receptor sequences come from a human donor who had recovered from COVID-19. The CDR3 runs from the conserved cysteine through the conserved F or W. Each record gives: D gene, J gene, clone size, V gene, CDR3 DNA, CDR3 protein. The D gene is left open where the match is weak. For some rows the clone size is stated as once, few or many, or as a class when expanded; others skip it.

. | TRBJ2-2 | once | TRBV18 | TGTGCCAGCTCACCAACGAGCACCGGGGAGCTGTTTTTT | CASSPTSTGELFF
. | TRBJ2-1 | . | TRBV24-1 | TGTGCCACCAGTGAGAGTCAGGACAATGAGCAGTTCTTC | CATSESQDNEQFF
. | TRBJ2-1 | . | TRBV27 | TGTGCCAGCAGTTTAGGCATTACGTACTACAATGAGCAGTTCTTC | CASSLGITYYNEQFF
. | TRBJ2-2 | . | TRBV10-3 | TGTGCCATCAACTCGGGACTCAACACCGGGGAGCTGTTTTTT | CAINSGLNTGELFF
TRBD1 | TRBJ2-3 | . | TRBV11-1 | TGTGCCAGCAGCCAGGACAGGGTTGGAGATACGCAGTATTTT | CASSQDRVGDTQYF
. | TRBJ1-2 | . | TRBV6-5 | TGTGCCGCCTCCAAGAGCCTAACCGGCTACACCTTC | CAASKSLTGYTF
TRBD1 | TRBJ2-7 | . | TRBV28 | TGTGCCAGCAGTTTACAACAGGGGCCGGGCGAGCAGTACTTC | CASSLQQGPGEQYF
. | TRBJ2-7 | . | TRBV28 | TGTGCCAGCACCCATCAGTTCGAGCAGTACTTC | CASTHQFEQYF
TRBD2 | TRBJ2-5 | . | TRBV11-2 | TGTGCCAGCAGCTTTAGCGGGGGGGTTGAGACCCAGTACTTC | CASSFSGGVETQYF
. | TRBJ2-3 | . | TRBV2 | TGTGCCAGCAGTCCGTTGGGGGGGGCTTACACAGATACGCAGTATTTT | CASSPLGGAYTDTQYF
. | TRBJ1-5 | . | TRBV5-1 | TGCGCCAGCAGCTTTACGGGGGACAATCAGCCCCAGCATTTT | CASSFTGDNQPQHF
TRBD1 | TRBJ1-5 | . | TRBV3-1/TRBV3-2 | TGTGCCAGCAGCCAAGATCATACAGGGGGGCAGCCCCAGCATTTT | CASSQDHTGGQPQHF
. | TRBJ2-7 | once | TRBV19 | TGTGCCAGTAGTATATCCAGGGGTCCCTACGAGCAGTACTTC | CASSISRGPYEQYF
. | TRBJ2-3 | . | TRBV3-1/TRBV3-2 | TGTGCCAGCAGCCAAGATGGACAGCCCACAGATACGCAGTATTTT | CASSQDGQPTDTQYF
. | TRBJ2-2 | . | TRBV1 | TGCACCAGCAGCCAAGTTCGGGGTCCGGGGAGAAACACCGGGGAGCTGTTTTTT | CTSSQVRGPGRNTGELFF
. | TRBJ1-4 | . | TRBV3-1/TRBV3-2 | TGTGCCAGCAGCCACGGGGGTCGAGGGGAAAAACTGTTTTTT | CASSHGGRGEKLFF
. | TRBJ1-3 | . | TRBV7-2 | TGTGCCAGCAGCTTAGGGGGGGACACCATATATTTT | CASSLGGDTIYF
TRBD1 | TRBJ1-5 | . | TRBV6-5 | TGTGCCACAAAGGACAGGATGTATAGCAATCAGCCCCAGCATTTT | CATKDRMYSNQPQHF